These 28 T cell receptor beta chains share one sample of origin, sequenced in a study of CD8+CD57+ T cells in acquired aplastic anemia. All patients picked for sequencing had shown, by flow cytometry, an expansion of CD8+CD57+ cells. Genomic DNA served as template for TCR beta VDJ and CDR3 profiling. TCRdb ran MiXCR on the reads and lists one entry per CDR3 protein. The sample yields hundreds of thousands of distinct CDR3 sequences, 25% to 40% seen once. Sequences were obtained from sorted CD4+, CD8+, or CD8+CD57+ T cells (not recorded which) from PBMCs. The source is a human donor with aplastic anemia.

This clonotype was detected a few times. The J gene is TRBJ2-1, the V gene TRBV11-2; 7 bases line up with TRBD2. The junction had 9 bases not matched to a gene; V was cut back by 4 bases and J by 3 bases. Germline V lookup: CDR1 SGHAT, CDR2 FQNNGV. The CDR3 loop spans 16 amino acids. CDR3 nucleotide sequence: TGTGCCAGCAGCTCCCTCTCGACGGGAGGCTACAATGAGCAGTTCTTC. This sequence encodes CASSSLSTGGYNEQFF.

This chain connects TRBV30 to TRBJ1-1; the D gene is possibly TRBD1 (6 bases). This CDR3 contains 14 residues. Germline V CDR1 and CDR2: GTSNPN, SVGIG (reference sequence). V was trimmed by 0 bases and J by 3 bases, leaving 11 bases between them. The CDR3: CAWSVKGEHTEAFF. The CDR3, as DNA: TGTGCCTGGAGTGTGAAGGGGGAGCACACTGAAGCTTTCTTT. Combining the CDR3 with reference TRBV30 and TRBJ1-1 gives the whole variable domain SQTIHQWPATLVQPVGSPLSLECTVEGTSNPNLYWYRQAAGRGLQLLFYSVGIGQISSEVPQNLSASRPQDRQFILSSKKLLLSDSGFYLCAWSVKGEHTEAFFGQGTRLTVV.

The genes are TRBV7-3 and TRBJ2-1; TRBD2 agrees at 10 bases. Germline CDR1 is SGHTA and CDR2 is FQGTGA. The junction had 3 bases not matched to a gene; V was cut back by 5 bases and J by 8 bases. The CDR3 spans 13 residues. DNA of the CDR3: TGTGCCAGCAGCAAAACTAGCGGGGATGAGCAGTTCTTC. Encoded protein: CASSKTSGDEQFF.

This clonotype was observed a handful of times. The gene calls are TRBV20-1 and TRBJ1-1; D might be TRBD1 (6 bases). Germline V CDR1 and CDR2: DFQATT, SNEGSKA (reference sequence). Deletions cut 0 bases from V and 6 bases from J, with 14 bases between. The CDR3 length is 14 residues. The CDR3 DNA follows: TGCAGTGCTAGAGATCTCGGGGGGGCCTCTGAAGCTTTCTTT. It yields the protein CSARDLGGASEAFF.

The rearrangement uses TRBV9 and TRBJ2-1, with 7 nucleotides matching TRBD2. Germline assignment: CDR1 SGDLS and CDR2 YYNGEE. This CDR3 is built from 17 residues. Trimming removed 3 bases from V and 6 bases from J; junction bases left unmatched: 15. In DNA, the CDR3 is TGTGCCAGCAGCGCACCCCTTGGGAGGGGTCCATCCAATGAGCAGTTCTTC. Translating gives CASSAPLGRGPSNEQFF.

For this clonotype: This may arise from a read error, as a much more abundant clone is one base away. The gene calls are TRBV7-6 and TRBJ2-3; no definite D call. TRBJ1-5 matches the DNA end more closely, so the J call is doubtful. The CDR3 covers 13 residues. Germline values: CDR1 SGHVS, CDR2 FNYEAQ. CDR3 nucleotides: TGTGCCAGCAGCCTCCTGGGCACAGATACGCAGCATTTT. Translating gives CASSLLGTDTQHF.

CDR3 nucleotide sequence: TGTGCCAGCAGCAAAGGACAGATCTCTGGAAACACCATATATTTT. This translates into CASSKGQISGNTIYF. The chain combines TRBV2 with TRBJ1-3, with a tentative D call TRBD1 (6 bases). Germline loops: CDR1 SNHLY, CDR2 FYNNEI. Trimming pared 6 bases from V and 0 bases from J, leaving 12 bases between. This CDR3 has 15 amino acids.

This sequence joins TRBV10-3 and TRBJ2-5; possible D gene TRBD1, 6 bases. Germline V CDR1 and CDR2: ENHRY, SYGVKD. The CDR3 totals 13 residues. Deletions cut 10 bases from V and 5 bases from J, with 17 bases between. The CDR3 DNA reads TGTGCCAGCATCACCGGGACACAGGAGACCCAGTACTTC. This translates into CASITGTQETQYF.

Turning to this clonotype: Being one base from a much bigger clone, this may be a read error. This chain links TRBV10-1 with TRBJ2-2, with TRBD2 as a possible D gene (5 bases). Germline-derived CDR1 and CDR2 are WNHNN and SYGVQD (reference sequence). The CDR3 sequence is 16 residues long. V lost 2 bases and J 4 bases, leaving 14 bases between the germline ends. The CDR3 loop is CASSEIGDPVTGELFF. The CDR3 bases are TGCGCCAGCAGTGAGATCGGGGATCCGGTCACCGGGGAGCTGTTTTTT.

This clonotype was detected only once. The CDR3 here is CAIRRDGNQPQHF. As DNA, the CDR3 is TGTGCCATCAGGCGGGACGGCAATCAGCCCCAGCATTTT. The V gene is TRBV10-3, the J gene TRBJ1-5, with D possibly TRBD1 on 5 matching bases. CDR1 and CDR2 (germline): ENHRY, SYGVKD. Deletions cut 6 bases from V and 2 bases from J, with 8 bases between. This CDR3 comprises 13 residues.

This clonotype has just a few counts. The chain joins TRBV9 to TRBJ2-3; maybe TRBD2 (5 bases). The CDR3 extends over 16 amino acids. V was pared by 5 bases and J by 3 bases, with 19 bases between. Per the germline V gene, CDR1 is SGDLS and CDR2 is YYNGEE. The CDR3 is CASSKRPGGLTDTQYF. CDR3 coding DNA: TGTGCCAGCAGTAAAAGACCAGGAGGTTTGACAGATACGCAGTATTTT.

The chain carries TRBV2 and TRBJ1-2, with TRBD1 matching 7 bases. The CDR3 extends over 15 amino acids. V lost 8 bases to trimming and J lost 5 bases; unmatched junction nucleotides: 14. Germline CDR1 SNHLY, CDR2 FYNNEI. For the CDR3, the DNA is TGTGCCAGCTCACCTAAGTCCCGGGACAGTTATGGCTACACCTTC. Amino acid sequence: CASSPKSRDSYGYTF.

This clonotype has a handful of counts. The rearrangement links TRBV12-5 to TRBJ1-6; a possible D gene is TRBD1 (6 bases). The V gene lost 2 bases and the J gene lost 10 bases, with 18 bases spanning the gap. The CDR3 spans 16 residues. CDR1 is LGHNT, CDR2 FRNRAP, per germline. CDR3 sequence reads: CASGLTTGLEGSPLHF. In nucleotides, the CDR3 is TGTGCTAGTGGTTTGACAACAGGGCTCGAAGGGTCACCCCTCCACTTT.

The chain recombines TRBV25-1 with TRBJ1-1; D is undetermined. Trimming shortened V by 6 bases and J by 4 bases, and 15 bases separated the two germline ends. Germline V gives CDR1 MGHDK, CDR2 SYGVNS. This CDR3 region has 14 residues. CDR3 region: CASSLEQWGTEAFF. CDR3 nucleotide sequence: TGTGCCAGCAGCTTGGAACAGTGGGGCACTGAAGCTTTCTTT.

In its sample, this clonotype was seen many times. The chain has TRBV7-6 and TRBJ2-5, with D maybe TRBD2 (5 bases). Between the trimmed V and J ends, which lost 4 bases and 5 bases, there was a span of 11 bases. Germline CDR1 is SGHVS and CDR2 is FNYEAQ. The CDR3 totals 13 residues. CDR3 amino acids: CASSSGLDETQYF. CDR3 bases: TGTGCCAGCAGCTCTGGACTCGACGAGACCCAGTACTTC.

This clonotype was counted only a few times. The chain carries TRBV11-2 and TRBJ2-7, with D perhaps TRBD1 (6 bases). V lost 5 bases and J 6 bases, leaving 14 bases between the germline ends. Per the germline V gene, CDR1 is SGHAT and CDR2 is FQNNGV. The CDR3 runs 13 residues. The CDR3 coding sequence is TGTGCCAGCAGCCCCACAGGGATGGGCGAGCAGTACTTC. Protein product: CASSPTGMGEQYF.

The chain carries TRBV29-1 and TRBJ1-2; tentatively, D is TRBD1 (5 bases). V lost 5 bases and J 4 bases, leaving 11 bases between the germline ends. Per germline, CDR1 SQVTM and CDR2 ANQGSEA. CDR3 length: 12 residues. The CDR3 loop is CSVHGTLYGYTF. CDR3 coding DNA: TGCAGCGTTCACGGGACGCTCTATGGCTACACCTTC.

The J gene is TRBJ2-3, the V gene TRBV30, with a tentative D call TRBD1 (5 bases). The V end was cut by 0 bases, the J end by 4 bases, with 11 bases between. The CDR3 has 14 residues. From germline, CDR1 is GTSNPN and CDR2 SVGIG (reference sequence). CDR3 sequence reads: CAWSVRVGADTQYF. The CDR3 nucleotides are TGTGCCTGGAGTGTCAGGGTTGGAGCAGATACGCAGTATTTT.

This clonotype was seen only a few times. A much larger clone lies a single base off, so this may be a read error. This chain uses TRBV14 with TRBJ2-7; tentatively, D is TRBD2 (5 bases). Between the trimmed V and J ends, which lost 8 bases and 2 bases, there was a span of 7 bases. The CDR3 length is 11 residues. Germline assignment: CDR1 SGHDN and CDR2 FVKESK. CDR3 amino acids: CASGRPYEQYF. The DNA of the CDR3 is TGTGCCAGCGGGAGACCCTACGAGCAGTACTTC.

This clonotype was seen ten or more times. The chain couples TRBV20-1 to TRBJ2-5; D possibly corresponds to TRBD2 (5 bases). From germline, CDR1 is DFQATT and CDR2 SNEGSKA (reference sequence). The CDR3 is made up of 14 amino acids. Trimming took off 3 bases at V and 2 bases at J, with 13 bases between the two ends. The CDR3 DNA reads TGCAGTGCTAGGAGTGATAGACTACAAGAGACCCAGTACTTC. This translates into CSARSDRLQETQYF.

With respect to this clonotype: One junction end does not reproduce the germline sequence, and a read error may be involved. The chain recombines TRBV9 with TRBJ2-7; D unresolved. This CDR3 contains 14 residues. The germline gives CDR1 SGDLS, CDR2 YYNGEE. The CDR3, as DNA: TGCCCCAGTGGGATGGGTCACCCTGACTACGAGCAGTACTTC. Protein: CPSGMGHPDYEQYF.

At least ten counts were recorded for this clonotype. This rearrangement joins TRBV7-9 to TRBJ1-2; no firm D call. Germline assignment: CDR1 SEHNR and CDR2 FQNEAQ (reference sequence). CDR3 length: 15 amino acids. Between the trimmed V and J ends, which lost 4 bases and 2 bases, there was a span of 14 bases. The CDR3 DNA is TGTGCCAGCAGCTCCCAACGGGATTTAAACTATGGCTACACCTTC. This gives the protein CASSSQRDLNYGYTF.

The table lists this clonotype with a few counts. The chain has TRBV18 and TRBJ2-3; D possibly uses TRBD1 or TRBD2 (5 bases each). Trimming removed 3 bases at V and 0 bases at J, with 13 bases between. CDR3 length equals 16 residues. Germline V CDR1 and CDR2: KGHSH, LQKENI. The CDR3 protein is CASSPSRGASTDTQYF. CDR3 sequence (DNA): TGTGCCAGCTCACCCTCCAGAGGGGCTAGCACAGATACGCAGTATTTT.

This clonotype was detected once. This sequence joins TRBV12-3 or TRBV12-4 and TRBJ2-4; TRBD1 matches 9 bases. The length of the CDR3 is 15 residues. V trimming: 5 bases; J trimming: 7 bases; junction bases outside the gene matches: 9. The CDR3 DNA is TGTGCCAGCAGTGCACCGACAGGGGGGTTGAACATTCAGTACTTC. It yields the protein CASSAPTGGLNIQYF.

Regarding this clonotype: A much larger clone lies a single base off, so this may be a read error. This sequence joins TRBV9 and TRBJ1-6; D ambiguous. V was pared by 0 bases and J by 7 bases, with 11 bases between. Looked up from germline, CDR1 is SGDLS and CDR2 is YYNGEE. The CDR3 runs to 15 residues. The DNA of the CDR3 is TGTGCCAGCAGCGTAGGGCCTTCCCTAAATTCACCCCTCCACTTT. It codes for CASSVGPSLNSPLHF.

The chain joins TRBV25-1 to TRBJ1-6; D uncertain. The CDR3 has 14 amino acids. Germline CDR1 MGHDK, CDR2 SYGVNS. With 2 bases removed from V and 10 bases from J, the gap between germline ends came to 12 bases. The CDR3 spells CASSESVRPSPLHF. CDR3 in DNA: TGTGCCAGCAGTGAAAGCGTACGACCATCACCCCTCCACTTT.

Concerning this clonotype itself: This may be a read error, as it is one base from a much larger clone. The rearrangement uses TRBV9 and TRBJ2-3, with D perhaps matching TRBD1 (5 bases). CDR1 is SGDLS and CDR2 is YYNGEE in the germline V gene. The CDR3 has 12 amino acids. The CDR3 DNA is TGTGCCAGCAGCGGGATGACAGATACGCGGTATTTT. Protein: CASSGMTDTRYF.

This clonotype has just a few counts. The chain carries TRBV20-1 and TRBJ2-3, with 13 nucleotides matching TRBD2. The J segment lost 0 bases and the V segment lost 6 bases, leaving 12 bases of the junction unmatched. The CDR3 is made up of 18 amino acids. In germline, CDR1 is DFQATT, CDR2 SNEGSKA (reference sequence). CDR3 sequence (DNA): TGCAGTGCCACGACTAGCGGGGGGTCGACGGGAAGCACAGATACGCAGTATTTT. This gives the protein CSATTSGGSTGSTDTQYF.